The present TCR beta chain was sequenced within a study of T cells in Graves' hyperthyroidism and ophthalmopathy. Whole-study results and caveats: The authors' 13 V-J model separated ophthalmopathy from stable hyperthyroidism.

This clonotype has ten or more counts. Its antigen is as yet unknown. Template material for amplifying TCR beta CDR3 regions consisted of RNA transcripts. Initially, a first-round RT-PCR of the TCR CDR3 employed the HTBI primer set. TCRdb fed the multiplex PCR reads into MiXCR, producing one record per CDR3 protein. In the table there are around 690,000 distinct CDR3 sequences, 20% of which are singletons. Germline values: CDR1 MDHEN, CDR2 SYDVKM. Trimming took 5 bases from V and 3 from J; bases not matched to a gene: 12. This CDR3 has 16 residues. Ophthalmopathy cases scored 3 or more on the Clinical Activity Score and 4 or more on NOSPECS grade, with duration below 3 months. Used for diagnoses were clinical symptoms, serum thyroxine and TRAb, thyroid ultrasound and orbital computed tomography.

This receptor was identified in a man younger than 40 with Graves' ophthalmopathy. Sequenced sample: blood. The chain recombines TRBV28 with TRBJ1-1; 7 positions match TRBD1. CDR3 sequence (DNA): TGTGCCAGCAGTGATCAGACAGGGTCCGGGGACACTGAAGCTTTCTTT. It translates to CASSDQTGSGDTEAFF.